A single sample is the source of the 21 T cell receptor beta chains below, sequenced in a study of T-cell reconstitution after alpha-beta-depleted transplantation in children. The TCRbeta library was prepared with unique molecular identifiers. Using its own MiXCR run on the PCR reads, TCRdb lists one record per CDR3 protein. Of about 500,000 distinct CDR3 sequences listed, over 25% were seen once; the top ten hold 2.4%. Sequences were derived from PBMCs from the stem cell graft donor, sampled from the stem cell graft. The receptors shown here come from a human donor who donated a stem cell graft to a child with aplastic anemia.

The J gene is TRBJ1-1, the V gene TRBV4-3, with 9 bases identical to TRBD1. The CDR3 length is 15 residues. The germline V gene has CDR1 LGHNA and CDR2 YSLEER. Trimming took 4 bases from V and 1 from J; bases not matched to a gene: 4. In DNA, the CDR3 is TGCGCCAGCAGCCTACAGGGGGCGGGGAACACTGAAGCTTTCTTT. Encoded protein: CASSLQGAGNTEAFF.

V and J are TRBV5-1 and TRBJ1-6; the D gene is possibly TRBD1 (6 bases). CDR3 length: 15 residues. V lost 5 bases to trimming and J lost 7 bases, with 16 bases between them. Germline CDR1 is SGHRS and CDR2 is YFSETQ. DNA of the CDR3: TGCGCCAGCAGTTCGGGCTCCCAGGGGAATTCACCCCTCCACTTT. It translates to CASSSGSQGNSPLHF.

This clonotype showed up just a few times. The chain recombines TRBV5-1 with TRBJ2-1; maybe TRBD2 (6 bases). Trimming left V 0 bases short and J 8 bases short, with 18 bases between. The CDR3 is made up of 16 amino acids. Per germline, CDR1 SGHRS and CDR2 YFSETQ. The CDR3 region is CASSLVALAPSDEQFF. The DNA of the CDR3 is TGCGCCAGCAGCTTGGTTGCGCTAGCGCCCTCGGATGAGCAGTTCTTC.

As concerns this clonotype: Germline is not matched at one junction end, which may reflect a read error. This chain uses TRBV6-1 with TRBJ2-3; 8 nucleotides agree with TRBD2. The CDR3 consists of 15 residues. The germline gives CDR1 MNHNS, CDR2 SASEGT. CDR3 in DNA: TGTGCCAGCAGTCGTCGGGAGGGCCGGGCAGATACGCGGTATTTT. Its translation is CASSRREGRADTRYF.

The V call is TRBV6-5, the J call TRBJ1-1; D call uncertain. V dropped 5 bases and J dropped 7 bases, with 11 bases sitting between them. The germline gives CDR1 MNHEY, CDR2 SVGAGI. The CDR3 is 12 residues long. The DNA of the CDR3 is TGTGCCAGCAGTCCGCGGGGTCTTGAAGCTTTCTTT. Translating gives CASSPRGLEAFF.

There are a few counts of this clonotype. The chain employs TRBV20-1 and TRBJ2-7; tentatively, D is TRBD2 (6 bases). This CDR3 contains 11 residues. Germline values: CDR1 DFQATT, CDR2 SNEGSKA (reference sequence). The V and J ends lost 3 bases and 3 bases respectively, with 6 bases between them. The CDR3 protein is CSARRDYEQYF. The CDR3 coding sequence is TGCAGTGCTAGGCGGGACTACGAGCAGTACTTC.

The CDR3 bases are TGTGCCTGGAGTGGCGGACAGGGGACGGTCGGGGAGCTGTTTTTT. Its protein product is CAWSGGQGTVGELFF. The gene calls are TRBV30 and TRBJ2-2; 9 bases are shared with TRBD1. J gave up 7 bases and V 1 base, and 7 bases lay outside the gene matches. The CDR3 is made up of 15 amino acids. Germline-derived CDR1 and CDR2 are GTSNPN and SVGIG (reference sequence). Looking up the rest from reference TRBV30 and TRBJ2-2 gives the full variable domain: SQTIHQWPATLVQPVGSPLSLECTVEGTSNPNLYWYRQAAGRGLQLLFYSVGIGQISSEVPQNLSASRPQDRQFILSSKKLLLSDSGFYLCAWSGGQGTVGELFFGEGSRLTVL.

This clonotype appeared a single time. The rearrangement uses TRBV9 and TRBJ2-6; D not resolved. Germline CDR1 SGDLS, CDR2 YYNGEE. The CDR3 length is 16 residues. V was pared by 2 bases and J by 3 bases, with 12 bases between. CDR3 amino acids: CASSVYGIGGANVLTF. The DNA for the CDR3 is TGTGCCAGCAGCGTTTATGGAATTGGTGGGGCCAACGTCCTGACTTTC.

This chain joins TRBV20-1 and TRBJ2-7; 13 bases agree with TRBD2. With V trimmed by 6 bases and J by 2 bases, 4 bases remained unmatched. Germline-derived CDR1 and CDR2 are DFQATT and SNEGSKA (reference sequence). The CDR3 covers 14 residues. CDR3 nucleotides: TGCAGTGCGGAACTAGCGGGAGGGCCCTACGAGCAGTACTTC. It specifies CSAELAGGPYEQYF.

The rearrangement uses TRBV4-2 and TRBJ1-1; D is perhaps TRBD1 (5 bases). This CDR3 spans 17 amino acids. Germline CDR1 and CDR2: LGHNA and YNFKEQ. The ends were cut back, 4 bases at V and 5 bases at J, with 23 bases in the middle. CDR3 nucleotide sequence: TGTGCCAGCAGCCCCCCCCAAGGCGGGGACCTAAGTACTGAAGCTTTCTTT. Protein: CASSPPQGGDLSTEAFF.

The CDR3: CASSLKTGSYNEQFF. CDR3 nucleotide sequence: TGTGCCAGCAGCCTCAAGACGGGCTCCTACAATGAGCAGTTCTTC. This chain links TRBV7-9 with TRBJ2-1; no firm D call. There are 15 residues in the CDR3. The V end lost 5 bases, the J end lost 0 bases, and 11 bases lay between the germline ends. Germline V gives CDR1 SEHNR, CDR2 FQNEAQ (reference sequence).

This rearrangement joins TRBV12-3 or TRBV12-4 to TRBJ2-7; no clear D. The V end was cut by 4 bases, the J end by 0 bases, with 7 bases between. CDR3 size: 13 residues. The CDR3 bases are TGTGCCAGCAGTTCAGGCCTCTCCTACGAGCAGTACGTC. It encodes CASSSGLSYEQYV.

V usage is TRBV7-2 and J usage is TRBJ2-3; 8 nucleotides agree with TRBD2. The germline V gene encodes CDR1 SGHTA and CDR2 FQGNSA. Unmatched junction bases numbered 9, after V lost 5 bases and J lost 5 bases. The CDR3 has 15 residues. The DNA for the CDR3 is TGTGCCAGCAGCCCGCTAGCGGGTGTCAGAGATACGCAGTATTTT. Encoded protein: CASSPLAGVRDTQYF.

V gene TRBV12-3 or TRBV12-4 combines with J gene TRBJ1-2; D possibly corresponds to TRBD1 (6 bases). Between the trimmed V and J ends, which lost 1 base and 4 bases, there was a span of 16 bases. The CDR3 runs 16 residues. The CDR3 loop reads CASSLDLADRPYGYTF. CDR3 DNA sequence: TGTGCCAGCAGTTTAGATTTGGCCGACAGGCCCTATGGCTACACCTTC.

The rearrangement uses TRBV3-1 and TRBJ1-1, with 8 bases lining up with TRBD1. With 4 bases clipped from V and 10 bases from J, the junction kept 5 bases outside the gene matches. CDR1 LGHDT and CDR2 YNNKEL come from the germline V gene (reference sequence). This CDR3 comprises 12 residues. CDR3 in DNA: TGTGCCAGCAGCCGGACAGGGTTCGGAGCTTTCTTT. Protein sequence: CASSRTGFGAFF.

The V and J genes are TRBV6-1 and TRBJ1-4; D perhaps matches TRBD1 (6 bases). From germline, CDR1 is MNHNS and CDR2 SASEGT. Trimming cost V 2 bases and J 8 bases, with 15 bases left between them. The CDR3 loop spans 15 amino acids. CDR3 nucleotides: TGTGCCAGCAGTGAAAGGAGGGTGGGGGGCGAAAAACTGTTTTTT. It is translated as CASSERRVGGEKLFF.

In its sample, this clonotype was seen a few times. The genes are TRBV20-1 and TRBJ1-2; D is perhaps TRBD1 (5 bases). Trimming shortened V by 6 bases and J by 8 bases, and 16 bases separated the two germline ends. Per germline, CDR1 DFQATT and CDR2 SNEGSKA (reference sequence). The CDR3 totals 12 residues. The CDR3 is CSAPRGQGGYTF. The CDR3 region has the DNA TGCAGTGCCCCACGGGGCCAGGGAGGCTACACCTTC.

V and J are TRBV2 and TRBJ1-3; a weak D match, TRBD1 (5 bases). The germline V gene has CDR1 SNHLY and CDR2 FYNNEI. Trimming shortened V by 6 bases and J by 0 bases, and 12 bases separated the two germline ends. CDR3 length: 15 residues. The CDR3 coding sequence is TGTGCCAGCAGAGCGACAGAAAGCTCTGGAAACACCATATATTTT. Its protein is CASRATESSGNTIYF.

The chain combines TRBV6-5 with TRBJ2-1; 7 positions match TRBD1. Per germline, CDR1 MNHEY and CDR2 SVGAGI. CDR3 size: 14 residues. The ends lost 4 bases at V and 8 bases at J; junction bases unmatched: 8. CDR3 sequence: CASSFRQGPHEQFF. For the CDR3, the DNA is TGTGCCAGCAGTTTCAGACAGGGTCCCCATGAGCAGTTCTTC.

This clonotype was seen ten or more times. The genes are TRBV13 and TRBJ2-5; D not certain. In germline, CDR1 is PRHDT, CDR2 FYEKMQ (reference sequence). The CDR3 runs 13 residues. V was cut by 3 bases and J by 1 base, with 6 bases left in between. The CDR3 protein is CASSFSRQETQYF. In DNA form, the CDR3 reads TGTGCCAGCAGCTTCAGTCGCCAAGAGACCCAGTACTTC.

The rearrangement joins TRBV12-3 or TRBV12-4 to TRBJ1-2; maybe TRBD1 (6 bases). V lost 6 bases, J lost 4 bases, and 12 bases lay in between. This CDR3 has 13 residues. The CDR3 bases are TGTGCCAGCAGGGGGGAGGACAGCTATGGCTACACCTTC. Residues: CASRGEDSYGYTF.